This T cell receptor beta chain was captured by sequencing in a study of PD-1 blockade in classical Hodgkin lymphoma. Study-level findings and limits: It was CD4+ TCR diversity, not CD8+, that rose significantly by C4D1. Possible causes of repertoire differences, disease activity or prior therapy, remain undefined.

This clone appeared a few times. Its specificity is not known. Clones were read by immunoSEQ multiplex PCR, and TCRdb kept only the in-frame ones, dropping some. Of some 48,000 clones listed, over 70% were seen once; the top ten hold roughly a fifth. The CDR3 extends over 15 amino acids. The V end lost 1 base, the J end lost 4 bases, and 13 bases lay between the germline ends. In germline, CDR1 is LNHDA, CDR2 SQIVND (reference sequence). Time point described: cycle 4 day 1 (C4D1), after more than five weeks of nivolumab. Brentuximab vedotin exposure varied, and every patient relapsed after autologous stem cell transplantation. Best outcomes ranged across complete response, partial response and progressive disease.

This chain connects TRBV19 to TRBJ2-5, with D perhaps TRBD1 or TRBD2 (5 bases each). The sequencing here drew on peripheral blood mononuclear cells (PBMCs), taken before the fourth cycle of nivolumab. The TCR sequence derives from a human donor with classical Hodgkin lymphoma. CDR3 region: CASSIGSGTSETQYF. In nucleotides, the CDR3 is TGTGCCAGTAGTATAGGTTCTGGGACCTCAGAGACCCAGTACTTC.